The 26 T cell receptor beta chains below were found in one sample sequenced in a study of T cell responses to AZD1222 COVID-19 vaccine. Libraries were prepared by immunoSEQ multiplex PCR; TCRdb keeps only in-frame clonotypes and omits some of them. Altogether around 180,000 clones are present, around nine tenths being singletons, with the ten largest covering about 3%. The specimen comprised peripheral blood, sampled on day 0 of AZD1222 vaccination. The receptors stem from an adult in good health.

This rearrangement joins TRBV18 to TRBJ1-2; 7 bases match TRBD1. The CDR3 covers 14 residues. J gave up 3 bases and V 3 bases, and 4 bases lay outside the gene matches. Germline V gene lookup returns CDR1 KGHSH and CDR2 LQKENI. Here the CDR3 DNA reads TGTGCCAGCTCACCGGGAGGGACAGACTATGGCTACACCTTC. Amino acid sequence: CASSPGGTDYGYTF.

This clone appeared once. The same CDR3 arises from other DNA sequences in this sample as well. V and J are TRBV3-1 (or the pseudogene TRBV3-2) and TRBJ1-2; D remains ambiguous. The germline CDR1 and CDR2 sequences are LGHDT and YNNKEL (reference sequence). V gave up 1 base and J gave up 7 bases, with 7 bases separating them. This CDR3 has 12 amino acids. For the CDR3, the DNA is TGTGCCAGCAGCCAAGGGGTGGGTGGCTACACCTTC. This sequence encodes CASSQGVGGYTF.

The CDR3 coding sequence is TGTGCCAGCAGCAAACTAGCGGGGGACACAGATACGCAGTATTTT. This translates into CASSKLAGDTDTQYF. The gene calls are TRBV4-2 and TRBJ2-3; 11 bases map to TRBD2. The CDR3 is made up of 15 amino acids. Trimming cost V 5 bases and J 2 bases; bases outside gene matches: 3. Germline V gives CDR1 LGHNA, CDR2 YNFKEQ.

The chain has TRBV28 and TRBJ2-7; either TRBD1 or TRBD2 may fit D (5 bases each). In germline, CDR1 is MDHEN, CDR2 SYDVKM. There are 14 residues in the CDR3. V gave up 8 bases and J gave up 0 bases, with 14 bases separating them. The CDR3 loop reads CASFNGGTSYEQYF. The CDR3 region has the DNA TGTGCCAGCTTCAATGGGGGAACCTCCTACGAGCAGTACTTC.

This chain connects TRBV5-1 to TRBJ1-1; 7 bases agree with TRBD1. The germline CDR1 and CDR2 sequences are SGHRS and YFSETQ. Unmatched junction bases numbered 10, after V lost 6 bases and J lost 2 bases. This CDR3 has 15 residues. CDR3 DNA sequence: TGCGCCAGCATGACTGACAGGGCTTTAAACACTGAAGCTTTCTTT. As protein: CASMTDRALNTEAFF.

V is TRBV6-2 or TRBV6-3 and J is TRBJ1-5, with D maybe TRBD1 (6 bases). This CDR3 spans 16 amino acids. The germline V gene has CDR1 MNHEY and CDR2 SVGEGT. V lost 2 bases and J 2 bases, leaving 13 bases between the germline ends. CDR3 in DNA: TGTGCCAGCAGTTACCTCGCGGGGGGCGGCAATCAGCCCCAGCATTTT. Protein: CASSYLAGGGNQPQHF.

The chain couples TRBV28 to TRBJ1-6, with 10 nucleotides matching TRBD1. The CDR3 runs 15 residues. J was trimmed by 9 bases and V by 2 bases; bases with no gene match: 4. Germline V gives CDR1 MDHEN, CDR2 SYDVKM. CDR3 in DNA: TGTGCCAGCAGTTTAGGAGGGACAGGGGCTTCACCCCTCCACTTT. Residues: CASSLGGTGASPLHF.

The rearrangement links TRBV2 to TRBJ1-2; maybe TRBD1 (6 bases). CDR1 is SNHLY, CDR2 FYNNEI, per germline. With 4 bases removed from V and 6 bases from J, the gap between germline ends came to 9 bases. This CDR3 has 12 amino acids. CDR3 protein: CASSGYRDGYTF. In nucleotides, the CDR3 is TGTGCCAGCAGTGGCTACAGGGATGGCTACACCTTC. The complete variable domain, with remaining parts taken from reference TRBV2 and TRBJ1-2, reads EPEVTQTPSHQVTQMGQEVILRCVPISNHLYFYWYRQILGQKVEFLVSFYNNEISEKSEIFDDQFSVERPDGSNFTLKIRSTKLEDSAMYFCASSGYRDGYTFGSGTRLTVV.

CDR3 sequence reads: CASGGLTRGFRTNTEAFF. In DNA form, the CDR3 reads TGTGCCAGCGGGGGGTTGACCCGGGGGTTCCGAACGAACACTGAAGCTTTCTTT. The chain couples TRBV7-2 to TRBJ1-1; D is possibly TRBD1 (5 bases). V dropped 8 bases and J dropped 1 base, with 26 bases sitting between them. The CDR3 loop spans 18 amino acids. Germline lookup yields CDR1 SGHTA and CDR2 FQGNSA.

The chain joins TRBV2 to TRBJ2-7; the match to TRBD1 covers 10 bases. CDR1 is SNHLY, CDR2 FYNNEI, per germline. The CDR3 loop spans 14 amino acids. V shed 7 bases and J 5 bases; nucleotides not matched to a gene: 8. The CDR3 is CASISGTGAHEQYF. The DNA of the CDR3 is TGTGCCAGCATCTCCGGGACAGGGGCCCACGAGCAGTACTTC.

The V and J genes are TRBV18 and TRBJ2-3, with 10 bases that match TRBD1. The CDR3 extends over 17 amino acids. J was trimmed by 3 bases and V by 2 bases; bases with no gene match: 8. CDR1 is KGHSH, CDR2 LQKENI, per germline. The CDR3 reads CASSPAPGQGLTDTQYF. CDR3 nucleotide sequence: TGTGCCAGCTCACCAGCCCCGGGACAGGGGTTGACAGATACGCAGTATTTT. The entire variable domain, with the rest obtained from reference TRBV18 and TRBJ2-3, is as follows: NAGVMQNPRHLVRRRGQEARLRCSPMKGHSHVYWYRQLPEEGLKFMVYLQKENIIDESGMPKERFSAEFPKEGPSILRIQQVVRGDSAAYFCASSPAPGQGLTDTQYFGPGTRLTVL.

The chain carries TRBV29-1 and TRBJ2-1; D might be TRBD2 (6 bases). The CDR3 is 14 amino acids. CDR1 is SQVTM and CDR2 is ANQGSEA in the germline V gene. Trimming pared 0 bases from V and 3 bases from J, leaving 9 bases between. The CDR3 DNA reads TGCAGCGTTGAAGATATTAGCGGCTACAATGAGCAGTTCTTC. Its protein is CSVEDISGYNEQFF.

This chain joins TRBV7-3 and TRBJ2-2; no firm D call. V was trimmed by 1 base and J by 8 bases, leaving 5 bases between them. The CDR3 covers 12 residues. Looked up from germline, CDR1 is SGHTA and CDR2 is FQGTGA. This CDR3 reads CASSLSVGELFF. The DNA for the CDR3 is TGTGCCAGCAGCTTAAGTGTAGGGGAGCTGTTTTTT.

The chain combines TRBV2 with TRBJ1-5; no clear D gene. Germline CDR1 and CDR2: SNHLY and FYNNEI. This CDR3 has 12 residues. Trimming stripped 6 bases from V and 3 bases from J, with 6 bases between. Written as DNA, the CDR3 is TGTGCCAGCAGACAGCACAATCAGCCCCAGCATTTT. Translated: CASRQHNQPQHF.

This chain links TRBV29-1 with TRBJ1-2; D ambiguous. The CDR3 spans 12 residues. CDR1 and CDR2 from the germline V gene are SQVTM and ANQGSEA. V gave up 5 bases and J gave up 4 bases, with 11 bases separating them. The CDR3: CSVFRTSYGYTF. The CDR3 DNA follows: TGCAGCGTTTTCCGAACCTCCTATGGCTACACCTTC.

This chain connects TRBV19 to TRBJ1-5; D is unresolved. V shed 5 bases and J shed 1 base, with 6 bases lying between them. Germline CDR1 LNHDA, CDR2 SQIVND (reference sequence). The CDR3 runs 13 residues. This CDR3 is CASSVQSNQPQHF. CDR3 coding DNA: TGTGCCAGTAGTGTCCAGAGCAATCAGCCCCAGCATTTT. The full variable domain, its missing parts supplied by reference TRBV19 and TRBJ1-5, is DGGITQSPKYLFRKEGQNVTLSCEQNLNHDAMYWYRQDPGQGLRLIYYSQIVNDFQKGDIAEGYSVSREKKESFPLTVTSAQKNPTAFYLCASSVQSNQPQHFGDGTRLSIL.

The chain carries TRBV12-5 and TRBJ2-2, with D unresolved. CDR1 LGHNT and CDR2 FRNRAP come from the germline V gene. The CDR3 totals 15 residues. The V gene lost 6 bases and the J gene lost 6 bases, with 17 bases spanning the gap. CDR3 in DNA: TGTGCTAGTGGACACCCCCTTCTGAGGTCCGGGGAGCTGTTTTTT. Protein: CASGHPLLRSGELFF.

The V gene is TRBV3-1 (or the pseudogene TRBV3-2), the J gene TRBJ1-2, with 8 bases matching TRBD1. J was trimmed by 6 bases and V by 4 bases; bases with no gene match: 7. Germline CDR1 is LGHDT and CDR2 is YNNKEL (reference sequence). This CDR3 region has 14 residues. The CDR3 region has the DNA TGTGCCAGCAGCCGAGACAGGGGTTCAAATGGCTACACCTTC. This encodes CASSRDRGSNGYTF.

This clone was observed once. Here the CDR3 DNA reads TGCGCCAGCAAGGGGATAGCGGGGGACATCTCCTACGAGCAGTACTTC. It is translated as CASKGIAGDISYEQYF. This sequence joins TRBV5-1 and TRBJ2-7; 9 nucleotides agree with TRBD2. Trimming at V came to 6 bases and at J to 0 bases, leaving 10 bases not matched to a gene. The CDR3 is made up of 16 amino acids. Germline CDR1 reads SGHRS; CDR2 reads YFSETQ.

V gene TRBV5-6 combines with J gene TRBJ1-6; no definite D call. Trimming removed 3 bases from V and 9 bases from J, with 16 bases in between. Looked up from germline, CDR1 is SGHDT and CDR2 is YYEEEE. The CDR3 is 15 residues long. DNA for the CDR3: TGTGCCAGCAGCTCCAGACCCGCAGGACCTTCACCCCTCCACTTT. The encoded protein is CASSSRPAGPSPLHF.

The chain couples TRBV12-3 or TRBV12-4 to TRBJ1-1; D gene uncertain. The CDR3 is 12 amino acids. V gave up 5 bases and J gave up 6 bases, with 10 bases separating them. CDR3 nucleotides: TGTGCCAGCAGTCTCCAGTGGGCTGAAGCTTTCTTT. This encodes CASSLQWAEAFF.

The CDR3 is CASSLAGFSVSYEQYF. The CDR3 nucleotides are TGTGCCAGCAGCTTAGCGGGATTTTCGGTCTCCTACGAGCAGTACTTC. V and J are TRBV7-2 and TRBJ2-7, with D unclear. This CDR3 spans 16 amino acids. Trimming left V 0 bases short and J 0 bases short, with 12 bases between. Looked up from germline, CDR1 is SGHTA and CDR2 is FQGNSA.

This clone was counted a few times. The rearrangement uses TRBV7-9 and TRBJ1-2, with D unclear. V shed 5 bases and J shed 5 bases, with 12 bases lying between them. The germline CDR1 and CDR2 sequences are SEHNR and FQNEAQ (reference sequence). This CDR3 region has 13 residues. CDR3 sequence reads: CASSPGRDYGYTF. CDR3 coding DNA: TGTGCCAGCAGCCCGGGGAGGGATTATGGCTACACCTTC.

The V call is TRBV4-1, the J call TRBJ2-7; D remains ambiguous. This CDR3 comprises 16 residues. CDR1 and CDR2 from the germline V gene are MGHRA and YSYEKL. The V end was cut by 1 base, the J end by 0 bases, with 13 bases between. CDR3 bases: TGCGCCAGCAGCCAAGGTCACGGGCAAAACTCCTACGAGCAGTACTTC. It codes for CASSQGHGQNSYEQYF.

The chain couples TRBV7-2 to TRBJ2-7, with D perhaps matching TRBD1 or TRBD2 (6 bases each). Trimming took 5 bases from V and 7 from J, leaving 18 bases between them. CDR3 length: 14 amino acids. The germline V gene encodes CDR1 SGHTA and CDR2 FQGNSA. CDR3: CASSAGLPRGEQYF. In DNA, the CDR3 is TGTGCCAGCAGCGCAGGACTACCTAGGGGGGAGCAGTACTTC.

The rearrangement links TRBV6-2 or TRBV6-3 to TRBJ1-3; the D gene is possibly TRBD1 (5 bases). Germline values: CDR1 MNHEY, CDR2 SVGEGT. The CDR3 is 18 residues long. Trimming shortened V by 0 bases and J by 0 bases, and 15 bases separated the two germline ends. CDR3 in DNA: TGTGCCAGCAGTTACTCGAGTGGCGGGGCCCGCTCTGGAAACACCATATATTTT. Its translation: CASSYSSGGARSGNTIYF.